The 18 T cell receptor beta chains presented below share a single source sample, sequenced in a study of T-cell reconstitution after alpha-beta-depleted transplantation in children (dated by TCRdb to 2016 to 2018). What this sample's treatment or condition label stands for: allogeneic hematopoietic cell transplantation with graft depleted of TCRalphabeta T cells and CD19 B cells. The library was built by means of PCR. Instrument used: Illumina HiSeq 2500. Molecular barcoding was employed in the preparation of TCR libraries, with unique molecular identifiers being used to normalize TCRbeta repertoire quantification. TCRdb's own reprocessing of the public reads used fastp at Q25 and MiXCR and kept productive beta chains. Every CDR3 protein is listed once, alongside the most common genes and DNA of its rows. The sample has about 300,000 distinct CDR3 sequences on record, 10% of them singletons. Around 7.6% of the sample is in the top ten clones.

The sample was PBMCs, taken before TCRalphabeta/CD19-depleted stem cell transplant. The receptor set was obtained from a boy under two years old with acute myeloid leukemia, due to receive a stem cell transplant.

This clonotype was counted ten times or more. The chain has TRBV5-1 and TRBJ2-5, with TRBD1 matching over 8 bases. This CDR3 spans 14 amino acids. V shed 4 bases, J shed 5 bases, and the junction held 7 bases outside the gene matches. CDR1 SGHRS and CDR2 YFSETQ come from the germline V gene. The CDR3, as DNA: TGCGCCAGCAGCGGATGGACAGGGCGCGAGACCCAGTACTTC. This gives the protein CASSGWTGRETQYF.

The CDR3 DNA is TGTGCCAGCAGCTCCTGGACAGGGGAAGAGACCCAGTACTTC. This gives the protein CASSSWTGEETQYF. The V gene is TRBV11-2, the J gene TRBJ2-5, with 9 bases aligning to TRBD1. CDR3 length: 14 amino acids. CDR1 is SGHAT and CDR2 is FQNNGV in the germline V gene. Unmatched junction bases numbered 3, after V lost 4 bases and J lost 3 bases.

This clonotype was seen at least ten times. The gene calls are TRBV6-5 and TRBJ2-7, with a weak D call TRBD1 (6 bases). This CDR3 contains 11 residues. Trimming shortened V by 10 bases and J by 6 bases, and 13 bases separated the two germline ends. Germline lookup yields CDR1 MNHEY and CDR2 SVGAGI. The CDR3 loop reads CATIQGSEQYF. CDR3 bases: TGTGCCACCATACAGGGTTCCGAGCAGTACTTC.

The chain combines TRBV28 with TRBJ1-2, with TRBD1 as a possible D gene (6 bases). CDR3 size: 13 residues. Between the trimmed V and J ends, which lost 1 base and 7 bases, there was a span of 10 bases. The germline V gene encodes CDR1 MDHEN and CDR2 SYDVKM. CDR3 in DNA: TGTGCCAGCAGTTTATACAGGGTTCTTGGCTACACCTTC. Its protein is CASSLYRVLGYTF.

This clonotype has a count of ten or more. V is TRBV7-2 and J is TRBJ2-2; D not resolved. Trimming pared 5 bases from V and 2 bases from J, leaving 6 bases between. CDR3 length: 13 amino acids. Germline V gene lookup returns CDR1 SGHTA and CDR2 FQGNSA. In DNA, the CDR3 is TGTGCCAGCAGCGCGGACAACACCGGGGAGCTGTTTTTT. Amino acid sequence: CASSADNTGELFF. Together with reference TRBV7-2 and TRBJ2-2, the CDR3 gives the full variable domain: GAGVSQSPSNKVTEKGKDVELRCDPISGHTALYWYRQSLGQGLEFLIYFQGNSAPDKSGLPSDRFSAERTGGSVSTLTIQRTQQEDSAVYLCASSADNTGELFFGEGSRLTVL.

This clonotype has just a few counts. The chain carries TRBV6-1 and TRBJ2-2; D is possibly TRBD1 or TRBD2 (5 bases each). Trimming left V 8 bases short and J 4 bases short, with 14 bases between. The germline gives CDR1 MNHNS, CDR2 SASEGT. This CDR3 is built from 14 residues. Written as DNA, the CDR3 is TGTGCCAGCGGAAGGGACGGCCCCACCGGGGAGCTGTTTTTT. This gives the protein CASGRDGPTGELFF.

This clonotype was counted at least ten times. The rearrangement uses TRBV27 and TRBJ2-3; D is undetermined. The CDR3 sequence is 12 residues long. CDR1 MNHEY and CDR2 SMNVEV come from the germline V gene (reference sequence). V was cut by 5 bases and J by 4 bases, with 7 bases left in between. CDR3 loop: CASSLPSDTQYF. The CDR3 region has the DNA TGTGCCAGCAGTCTTCCCTCAGATACGCAGTATTTT.

This clonotype was found many times. V is TRBV20-1 and J is TRBJ2-1; the match to TRBD2 covers 8 bases. CDR1 is DFQATT and CDR2 is SNEGSKA in the germline V gene (reference sequence). The CDR3 is made up of 13 amino acids. V dropped 5 bases and J dropped 7; count of bases not matched to a gene: 7. The CDR3 DNA sequence: TGCAGTGCTTCGGGACTAGGGGTTAATGAGCAGTTCTTC. Protein: CSASGLGVNEQFF.

Details on this clonotype: This could be a read error, since a much larger clone is one nucleotide away. This chain links TRBV5-1 with TRBJ2-7; 9 bases match TRBD2. The germline V gene encodes CDR1 SGHRS and CDR2 YFSETQ. This CDR3 has 15 residues. The CDR3 spells CASSFSGGNSYEQNF. As DNA, the CDR3 is TGCGCCAGCAGCTTCAGCGGGGGGAACTCCTACGAGCAGAACTTC. Full variable domain (outside the CDR3, taken from reference TRBV5-1 and TRBJ2-7): KAGVTQTPRYLIKTRGQQVTLSCSPISGHRSVSWYQQTPGQGLQFLFEYFSETQRNKGNFPGRFSGRQFSNSRSEMNVSTLELGDSALYLCASSFSGGNSYEQNFGPGTRLTVT.

This clonotype occurred many times. The V call is TRBV29-1, the J call TRBJ2-2, with TRBD1 matching over 7 bases. V trimming: 4 bases; J trimming: 6 bases; junction bases outside the gene matches: 5. CDR3 length: 13 residues. Germline CDR1 and CDR2: SQVTM and ANQGSEA. The CDR3 region has the DNA TGCAGCGTTGTGGTCCAGGGGGCCGGGGAGCTGTTTTTT. Its translation: CSVVVQGAGELFF.

The chain has TRBV12-3 or TRBV12-4 and TRBJ1-1; possibly TRBD1 for D (5 bases). This CDR3 has 17 amino acids. Trimming stripped 4 bases from V and 1 base from J, with 19 bases between. This CDR3 reads CASSYFPGRSGNTEAFF. CDR3 sequence (DNA): TGTGCCAGCAGTTACTTTCCGGGACGTTCTGGGAACACTGAAGCTTTCTTT.

This clonotype appeared many times. CDR3 sequence: CASSLLGQDYSNQPQHF. DNA of the CDR3: TGTGCCAGCAGTTTACTCGGACAGGACTATAGCAATCAGCCCCAGCATTTT. The chain joins TRBV12-3 or TRBV12-4 to TRBJ1-5, with TRBD1 identical over 7 bases. The CDR3 has 17 residues. J gave up 0 bases and V 2 bases, and 7 bases lay outside the gene matches.

This clonotype has at least ten counts. The DNA of the CDR3 is TGCAGCGTTGAACAAGCAGCGGGGGGGCCCGATGAGCAGTTCTTC. It is translated as CSVEQAAGGPDEQFF. The gene calls are TRBV29-1 and TRBJ2-1; the match to TRBD2 covers 10 bases. Per germline, CDR1 SQVTM and CDR2 ANQGSEA. The length of the CDR3 is 15 residues. V lost 2 bases and J lost 8; bases outside the gene matches: 9.

The gene calls are TRBV7-8 and TRBJ1-3; 8 bases align to TRBD1. CDR1 and CDR2 (germline): SGHVS, FQNEAQ. The J segment lost 1 base and the V segment lost 3 bases, leaving 8 bases of the junction unmatched. The CDR3 sequence is 17 residues long. In nucleotides, the CDR3 is TGTGCCAGCAGCTTGCTTCAGGGGGCTCCATCTGGAAACACCATATATTTT. Translation gives CASSLLQGAPSGNTIYF.

This clonotype was observed at least ten times. CDR3 in DNA: TGTGCCAGCAGCGTAGCAACTAGCGGGGCTCTCCAGTACTTC. Translated: CASSVATSGALQYF. The genes are TRBV9 and TRBJ2-7, with 10 bases that match TRBD2. There are 14 residues in the CDR3. Germline values: CDR1 SGDLS, CDR2 YYNGEE. J lost 10 bases, V lost 0 bases, and 7 bases had no gene match.

The table lists this clonotype with many counts. The chain combines TRBV10-3 with TRBJ2-7; 10 bases fit TRBD1. The CDR3 totals 14 residues. Germline V gene lookup returns CDR1 ENHRY and CDR2 SYGVKD. V lost 3 bases to trimming and J lost 5 bases; unmatched junction nucleotides: 4. The CDR3 sequence: CAISEGTGENEQYF. Here the CDR3 DNA reads TGTGCCATCAGTGAAGGGACAGGGGAGAACGAGCAGTACTTC.

The sample holds many counts of this clonotype. The chain carries TRBV20-1 and TRBJ1-5, with 9 bases lining up with TRBD1. V gave up 5 bases and J gave up 6 bases; unmatched junction bases: 5. Per the germline V gene, CDR1 is DFQATT and CDR2 is SNEGSKA (reference sequence). This CDR3 is 13 amino acids long. CDR3 sequence reads: CSAQQGAGQPQHF. The DNA of the CDR3 is TGCAGTGCTCAACAGGGGGCCGGTCAGCCCCAGCATTTT.

This chain uses TRBV12-3 or TRBV12-4 with TRBJ2-3; the match to TRBD2 covers 14 bases. The CDR3 consists of 18 residues. V shed 8 bases and J 2 bases; nucleotides not matched to a gene: 12. CDR3 in DNA: TGTGCCAGCCTGGGCCTGGGACTAGCGGGAGCCTACACAGATACGCAGTATTTT. Protein sequence: CASLGLGLAGAYTDTQYF.